Following are 22 T cell receptor beta chains from one sample sequenced in a study of shared clonotypes between healthy human individuals. CD45RO-negative CD8 cells positively selected for CCR7 made up the naive population, which excluded terminally differentiated effector memory CD45RA+ cells. Generated by immunoSEQ multiplex PCR, the TCRdb table keeps only in-frame clones and is missing some. The repertoire holds some 2.1 million clones, with about 95% as singletons. The source material was naive CD8+ T cells sorted from blood. Source of these receptors: a young man in good health.

The gene calls are TRBV4-1 and TRBJ1-2, with D uncertain. CDR1 and CDR2 from the germline V gene are MGHRA and YSYEKL. The CDR3 is made up of 17 amino acids. The V and J ends lost 1 base and 1 base respectively, with 16 bases between them. CDR3 sequence (DNA): TGCGCCAGCAGCCAAGTTGGGGAATGGGAGCTTAACTATGGCTACACCTTC. Translation: CASSQVGEWELNYGYTF.

Remarks on this clone: Other DNA sequences in this sample translate to the same CDR3. The chain employs TRBV13 and TRBJ2-3, with D possibly being TRBD1 (5 bases). This CDR3 contains 13 residues. With 3 bases removed from V and 4 bases from J, the gap between germline ends came to 8 bases. Germline values: CDR1 PRHDT, CDR2 FYEKMQ (reference sequence). CDR3 nucleotides: TGTGCCAGCAGCTTGGAAGGGGCAGATACGCAGTATTTT. This translates into CASSLEGADTQYF.

The chain links TRBV4-1 to TRBJ1-5, with 8 bases lining up with TRBD1. Germline-derived CDR1 and CDR2 are MGHRA and YSYEKL. The CDR3 spans 15 residues. The junction had 7 bases not matched to a gene; V was cut back by 1 base and J by 8 bases. The CDR3 is CASSQVRTGRKPQHF. In DNA, the CDR3 is TGCGCCAGCAGCCAAGTCAGGACAGGGAGAAAGCCCCAGCATTTT.

This clone has just a few counts. This chain joins TRBV7-9 and TRBJ1-6, with D possibly TRBD1 on 5 matching bases. CDR3 size: 15 residues. CDR1 and CDR2 from the germline V gene are SEHNR and FQNEAQ (reference sequence). Trimming pared 5 bases from V and 7 bases from J, leaving 15 bases between. The CDR3 sequence: CASSLVRDANSPLHF. The CDR3 DNA reads TGTGCCAGCAGCCTCGTCCGGGACGCCAATTCACCCCTCCACTTT.

The chain combines TRBV6-5 with TRBJ2-7; D unclear. V was shortened by 0 bases and J by 1 base, with 13 bases between the two germline ends. The CDR3 loop spans 16 amino acids. Germline V gene data show CDR1 as MNHEY and CDR2 as SVGAGI. The CDR3 loop is CASSYSMAETSYEQYF. The CDR3 DNA reads as TGTGCCAGCAGTTACTCGATGGCGGAAACTTCCTACGAGCAGTACTTC.

The rearrangement uses TRBV29-1 and TRBJ2-6, with D possibly TRBD2 on 6 matching bases. This CDR3 has 15 residues. V was clipped by 2 bases and J by 9 bases, with 17 bases between them. Germline assignment: CDR1 SQVTM and CDR2 ANQGSEA. Here the CDR3 DNA reads TGCAGCGTTGAATCGCGGGACTTCGGGAGCAACGTCCTGACTTTC. Its translation: CSVESRDFGSNVLTF.

The genes are TRBV6-5 and TRBJ2-2; D unclear. The CDR3 totals 15 residues. V was clipped by 8 bases and J by 1 base, with 14 bases between them. The germline CDR1 and CDR2 sequences are MNHEY and SVGAGI. The CDR3 reads CASRYGPGNTGELFF. DNA for the CDR3: TGTGCCAGCCGATATGGCCCGGGGAACACCGGGGAGCTGTTTTTT.

The J gene is TRBJ2-5, the V gene TRBV30; D not resolved. The CDR3 extends over 14 amino acids. Per germline, CDR1 GTSNPN and CDR2 SVGIG (reference sequence). V dropped 0 bases and J dropped 1 base, with 9 bases sitting between them. The CDR3 protein is CAWSVLRGQETQYF. The CDR3 coding sequence is TGTGCCTGGAGTGTATTGCGCGGCCAAGAGACCCAGTACTTC.

V usage is TRBV11-2 and J usage is TRBJ2-1; the D gene is possibly TRBD2 (6 bases). Germline V lookup: CDR1 SGHAT, CDR2 FQNNGV. V was pared by 1 base and J by 8 bases, with 15 bases between. The CDR3 length is 15 residues. CDR3 nucleotides: TGTGCCAGCAGCTTAGGGACTACTCAGGGCGATGAGCAGTTCTTC. Its translation: CASSLGTTQGDEQFF.

This chain connects TRBV7-9 to TRBJ2-3, with 15 bases fitting TRBD2. There are 17 residues in the CDR3. The V gene end was trimmed by 4 bases and the J gene end by 3 bases; junction bases not matched to a gene: 5. Germline CDR1 reads SEHNR; CDR2 reads FQNEAQ (reference sequence). The CDR3 here is CASSWTSGRVGTDTQYF. DNA for the CDR3: TGTGCCAGCAGCTGGACTAGCGGGAGGGTGGGGACAGATACGCAGTATTTT. Based on the CDR3 plus reference TRBV7-9 and TRBJ2-3, the full variable domain is DTGVSQNPRHKITKRGQNVTFRCDPISEHNRLYWYRQTLGQGPEFLTYFQNEAQLEKSRLLSDRFSAERPKGSFSTLEIQRTEQGDSAMYLCASSWTSGRVGTDTQYFGPGTRLTVL.

This sequence joins TRBV5-1 and TRBJ2-2; D is possibly TRBD2 (6 bases). This CDR3 region has 14 residues. The V end was cut by 0 bases, the J end by 6 bases, with 9 bases between. The germline CDR1 and CDR2 sequences are SGHRS and YFSETQ. CDR3: CASSLGRAAGELFF. The CDR3 DNA reads TGCGCCAGCAGCTTGGGGAGGGCGGCCGGGGAGCTGTTTTTT.

V usage is TRBV9 and J usage is TRBJ2-7; D is undetermined. The CDR3 totals 14 residues. The germline gives CDR1 SGDLS, CDR2 YYNGEE. Trimming removed 4 bases at V and 5 bases at J, with 16 bases between. CDR3 sequence (DNA): TGTGCCAGCAGCTCAGAGACTGACACCGACGAGCAGTACTTC. As protein: CASSSETDTDEQYF.

This clone was observed once. This chain joins TRBV27 and TRBJ2-7, with 10 nucleotides matching TRBD2. The CDR3 is 15 residues long. Germline assignment: CDR1 MNHEY and CDR2 SMNVEV (reference sequence). V shed 2 bases, J shed 5 bases, and the junction held 6 bases outside the gene matches. The DNA for the CDR3 is TGTGCCAGCAGTTTACCCGGGACTAGCGCGGACGAGCAGTACTTC. Protein sequence: CASSLPGTSADEQYF.

The rearrangement joins TRBV25-1 to TRBJ1-2; 9 nucleotides line up with TRBD1. The CDR3 length is 15 residues. Unmatched junction bases numbered 6, after V lost 2 bases and J lost 5 bases. Per germline, CDR1 MGHDK and CDR2 SYGVNS. The DNA of the CDR3 is TGTGCCAGCAGTGAAGAAAACAGGGGGCTGTATGGCTACACCTTC. It specifies CASSEENRGLYGYTF.

To note about this clone: Different DNA sequences within this sample yield the same CDR3. The CDR3 coding sequence is TGTGCCAGTAGTATGGGACTGAACTACGAGCAGTACTTC. This gives the protein CASSMGLNYEQYF. The chain carries TRBV19 and TRBJ2-7, with D possibly matching TRBD2 (6 bases). The CDR3 has 13 residues. Germline CDR1 LNHDA, CDR2 SQIVND (reference sequence). V lost 3 bases and J lost 3, with 9 bases in between.

The genes are TRBV7-9 and TRBJ2-1; 7 positions agree with TRBD1. With V trimmed by 5 bases and J by 4 bases, 11 bases remained unmatched. This CDR3 contains 16 residues. CDR1 and CDR2 (germline): SEHNR, FQNEAQ (reference sequence). The CDR3 nucleotides are TGTGCCAGCAGCCTCTCGACAGGGTCCCTTTACAATGAGCAGTTCTTC. Protein sequence: CASSLSTGSLYNEQFF.

The chain carries TRBV5-8 and TRBJ2-2; D is possibly TRBD1 (5 bases). Germline-derived CDR1 and CDR2 are SGHTS and YDEGEE. Trimming took off 0 bases at V and 6 bases at J, with 9 bases between the two ends. The CDR3 runs 14 residues. Here the CDR3 DNA reads TGTGCCAGCAGCTTGGTCAAGGGGCCCGGGGAGCTGTTTTTT. Translated, it gives CASSLVKGPGELFF.

This chain joins TRBV6-4 and TRBJ2-1; either TRBD1 or TRBD2 may fit D (5 bases each). V was clipped by 6 bases and J by 8 bases, with 20 bases between them. The germline CDR1 and CDR2 sequences are MRHNA and SNTAGT. This CDR3 is built from 15 residues. The CDR3 DNA reads as TGTGCCAGCAGCGAAAGCCGGGACGGTATGGATGAGCAGTTCTTC. Translating gives CASSESRDGMDEQFF.

The chain joins TRBV2 to TRBJ2-7; 8 bases fit TRBD2. The CDR3 length is 13 residues. Germline lookup yields CDR1 SNHLY and CDR2 FYNNEI. After removal of 4 bases from V and 3 bases from J, the junction contained 2 bases not matched to a gene. CDR3 in amino acids: CASSVGTSYEQYF. The CDR3 region has the DNA TGTGCCAGCAGTGTCGGGACTAGCTACGAGCAGTACTTC.

The chain combines TRBV21-1 with TRBJ2-7; the table assigns TRBD1, which was not confirmed against the DNA. TRBV21-1 is noted as a pseudogene. The length of the CDR3 is 17 residues. The CDR3 region is CASSVNSGTGAGHEQYF. CDR3 in DNA: TGTGCCAGCAGCGTTAATAGCGGGACAGGGGCCGGGCACGAGCAGTACTTC.

The V call is TRBV30, the J call TRBJ1-1; 7 bases map to TRBD1. Trimming at V came to 4 bases and at J to 0 bases, leaving 5 bases not matched to a gene. The CDR3 length is 14 residues. CDR1 and CDR2 from the germline V gene are GTSNPN and SVGIG (reference sequence). The CDR3 here is CAWTYGQVNTEAFF. Written as DNA, the CDR3 is TGTGCCTGGACTTATGGACAGGTGAACACTGAAGCTTTCTTT.

This chain links TRBV5-1 with TRBJ1-4, with D tentatively TRBD1 (5 bases). CDR1 and CDR2 (germline): SGHRS, YFSETQ. The CDR3 is 15 amino acids. V was shortened by 2 bases and J by 6 bases, with 14 bases between the two germline ends. The CDR3 DNA sequence: TGCGCCAGCAGCTTACTCGACAGAGGGGATGAAAAACTGTTTTTT. It translates to CASSLLDRGDEKLFF.